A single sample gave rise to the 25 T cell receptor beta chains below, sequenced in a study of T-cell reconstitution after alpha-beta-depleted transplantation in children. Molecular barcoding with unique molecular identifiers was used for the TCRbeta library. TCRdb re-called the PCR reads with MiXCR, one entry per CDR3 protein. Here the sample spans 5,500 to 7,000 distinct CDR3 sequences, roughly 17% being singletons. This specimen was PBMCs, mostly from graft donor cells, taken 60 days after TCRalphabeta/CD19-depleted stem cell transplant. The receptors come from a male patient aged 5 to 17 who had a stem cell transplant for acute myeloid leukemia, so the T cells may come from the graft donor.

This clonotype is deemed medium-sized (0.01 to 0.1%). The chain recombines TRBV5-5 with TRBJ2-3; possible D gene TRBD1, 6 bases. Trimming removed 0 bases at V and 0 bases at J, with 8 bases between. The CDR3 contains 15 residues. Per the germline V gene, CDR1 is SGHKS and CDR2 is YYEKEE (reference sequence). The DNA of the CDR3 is TGTGCCAGCAGCTTGGACAGGGTTAGCACAGATACGCAGTATTTT. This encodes CASSLDRVSTDTQYF.

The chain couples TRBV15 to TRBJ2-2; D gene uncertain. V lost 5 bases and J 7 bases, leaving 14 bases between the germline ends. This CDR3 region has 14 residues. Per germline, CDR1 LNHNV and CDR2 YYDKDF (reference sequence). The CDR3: CATSWNSVSGELFF. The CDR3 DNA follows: TGTGCCACCAGCTGGAATTCAGTCAGCGGGGAGCTGTTTTTT.

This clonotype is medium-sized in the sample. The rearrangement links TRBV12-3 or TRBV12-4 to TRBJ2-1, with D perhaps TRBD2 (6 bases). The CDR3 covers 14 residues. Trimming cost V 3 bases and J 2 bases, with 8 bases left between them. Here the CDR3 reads CASSFAGTYNEQFF. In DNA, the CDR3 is TGTGCCAGCAGTTTCGCGGGGACCTACAATGAGCAGTTCTTC.

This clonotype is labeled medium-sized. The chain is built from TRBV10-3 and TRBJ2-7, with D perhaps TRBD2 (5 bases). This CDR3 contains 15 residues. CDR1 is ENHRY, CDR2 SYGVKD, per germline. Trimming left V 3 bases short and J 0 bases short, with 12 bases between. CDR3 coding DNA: TGTGCCATCAGTGACAGTGGCGGGCGCTCCTACGAGCAGTACTTC. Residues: CAISDSGGRSYEQYF.

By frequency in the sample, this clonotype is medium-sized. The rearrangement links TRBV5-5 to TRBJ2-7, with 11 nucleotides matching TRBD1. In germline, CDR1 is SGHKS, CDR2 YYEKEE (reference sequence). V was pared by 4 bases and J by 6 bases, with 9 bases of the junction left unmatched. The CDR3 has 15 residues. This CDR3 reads CASSPAGTGGSEQYF. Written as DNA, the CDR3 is TGTGCCAGCAGCCCGGCCGGGACAGGGGGGTCCGAGCAGTACTTC.

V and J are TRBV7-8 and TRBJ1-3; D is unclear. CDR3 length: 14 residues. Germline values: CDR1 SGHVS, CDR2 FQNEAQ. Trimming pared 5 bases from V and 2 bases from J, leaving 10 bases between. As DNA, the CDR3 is TGTGCCAGCAGCCCTGGAGGGACTGGAAACACCATATATTTT. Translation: CASSPGGTGNTIYF. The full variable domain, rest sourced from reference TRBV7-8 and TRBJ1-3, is GAGVSQSPRYKVAKRGQDVALRCDPISGHVSLFWYQQALGQGPEFLTYFQNEAQLDKSGLPSDRFFAERPEGSVSTLKIQRTQQEDSAVYLCASSPGGTGNTIYFGEGSWLTVV.

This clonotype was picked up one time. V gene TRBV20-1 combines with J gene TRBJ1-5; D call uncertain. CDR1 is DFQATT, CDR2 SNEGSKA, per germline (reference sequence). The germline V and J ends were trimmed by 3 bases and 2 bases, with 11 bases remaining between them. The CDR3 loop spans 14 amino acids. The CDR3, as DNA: TGCAGTGCTAGGACCTGGGCAGGCAATCAGCCCCAGCATTTT. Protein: CSARTWAGNQPQHF.

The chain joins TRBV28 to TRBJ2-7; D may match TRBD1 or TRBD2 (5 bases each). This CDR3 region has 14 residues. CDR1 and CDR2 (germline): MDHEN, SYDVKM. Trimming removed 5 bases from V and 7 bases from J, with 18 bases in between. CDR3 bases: TGTGCCAGCAGTCTCTCGGGACGCCACGGAGAGCAGTACTTC. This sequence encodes CASSLSGRHGEQYF.

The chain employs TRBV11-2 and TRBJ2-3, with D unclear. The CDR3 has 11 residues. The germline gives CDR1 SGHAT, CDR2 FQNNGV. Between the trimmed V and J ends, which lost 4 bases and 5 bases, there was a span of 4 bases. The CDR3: CASSSRDTQYF. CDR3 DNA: TGTGCCAGCAGCTCGAGAGATACGCAGTATTTT.

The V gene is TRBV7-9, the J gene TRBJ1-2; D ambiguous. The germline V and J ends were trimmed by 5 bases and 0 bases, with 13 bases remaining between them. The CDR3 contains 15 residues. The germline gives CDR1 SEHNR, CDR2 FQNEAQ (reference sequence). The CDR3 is CASSPPAQTNYGYTF. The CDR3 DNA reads TGTGCCAGCAGCCCCCCAGCCCAGACTAACTATGGCTACACCTTC.

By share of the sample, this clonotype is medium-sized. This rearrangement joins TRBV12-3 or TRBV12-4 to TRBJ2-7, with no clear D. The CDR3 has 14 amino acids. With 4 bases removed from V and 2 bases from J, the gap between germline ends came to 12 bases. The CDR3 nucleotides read TGTGCCAGCAGTTCACAACCGGGCCCCTACGAGCAGTACTTC. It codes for CASSSQPGPYEQYF.

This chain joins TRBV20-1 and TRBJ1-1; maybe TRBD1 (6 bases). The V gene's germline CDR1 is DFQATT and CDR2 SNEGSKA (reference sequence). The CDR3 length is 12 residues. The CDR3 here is CRLWRTDTEAFF. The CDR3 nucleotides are TGCAGGCTTTGGAGGACAGACACTGAAGCTTTCTTT.

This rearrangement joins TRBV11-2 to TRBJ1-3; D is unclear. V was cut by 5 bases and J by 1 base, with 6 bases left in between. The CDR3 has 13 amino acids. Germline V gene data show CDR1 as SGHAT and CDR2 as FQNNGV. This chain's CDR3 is CASSLRSGNTIYF. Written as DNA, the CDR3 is TGTGCCAGCAGCCTGAGGTCTGGAAACACCATATATTTT.

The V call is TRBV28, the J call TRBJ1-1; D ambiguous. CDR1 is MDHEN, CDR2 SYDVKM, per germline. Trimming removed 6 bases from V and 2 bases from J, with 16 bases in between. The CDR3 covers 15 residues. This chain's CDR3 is CASRRGGGLNTEAFF. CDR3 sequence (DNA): TGTGCCAGCAGGCGTGGTGGAGGGCTAAACACTGAAGCTTTCTTT. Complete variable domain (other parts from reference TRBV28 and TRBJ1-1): DVKVTQSSRYLVKRTGEKVFLECVQDMDHENMFWYRQDPGLGLRLIYFSYDVKMKEKGDIPEGYSVSREKKERFSLILESASTNQTSMYLCASRRGGGLNTEAFFGQGTRLTVV.

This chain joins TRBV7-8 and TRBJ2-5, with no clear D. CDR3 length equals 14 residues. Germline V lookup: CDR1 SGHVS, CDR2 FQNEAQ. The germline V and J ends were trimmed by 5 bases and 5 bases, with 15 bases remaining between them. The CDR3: CASSQTTGRETQYF. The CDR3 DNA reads TGTGCCAGCAGCCAAACGACGGGCAGGGAGACCCAGTACTTC.

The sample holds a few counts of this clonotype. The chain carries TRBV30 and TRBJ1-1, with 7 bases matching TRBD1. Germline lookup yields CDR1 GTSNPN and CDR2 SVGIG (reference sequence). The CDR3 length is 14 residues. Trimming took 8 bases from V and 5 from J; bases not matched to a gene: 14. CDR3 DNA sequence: TGTGCCGGGACTACTAAGGGGGCGCGAACTGAAGCTTTCTTT. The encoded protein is CAGTTKGARTEAFF. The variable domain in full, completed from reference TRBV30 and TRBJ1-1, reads SQTIHQWPATLVQPVGSPLSLECTVEGTSNPNLYWYRQAAGRGLQLLFYSVGIGQISSEVPQNLSASRPQDRQFILSSKKLLLSDSGFYLCAGTTKGARTEAFFGQGTRLTVV.

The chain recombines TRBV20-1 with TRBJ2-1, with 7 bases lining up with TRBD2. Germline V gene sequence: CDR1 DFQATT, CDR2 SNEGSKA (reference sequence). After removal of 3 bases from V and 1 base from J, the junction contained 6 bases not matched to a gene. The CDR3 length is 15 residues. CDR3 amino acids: CSARGTSESYNEQFF. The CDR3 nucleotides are TGCAGTGCTAGGGGAACTAGCGAGTCCTACAATGAGCAGTTCTTC.

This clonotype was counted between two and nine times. CDR3 amino acids: CASSLKGNSGVGTSSSYNEQFF. The CDR3 region has the DNA TGTGCCAGCAGCTTAAAGGGCAATAGCGGAGTCGGGACCTCTAGCTCCTACAATGAGCAGTTCTTC. The rearrangement links TRBV7-3 to TRBJ2-1; D is possibly TRBD2 (6 bases). In germline, CDR1 is SGHTA, CDR2 FQGTGA. CDR3 length: 22 residues. V lost 1 base and J 0 bases, leaving 28 bases between the germline ends.

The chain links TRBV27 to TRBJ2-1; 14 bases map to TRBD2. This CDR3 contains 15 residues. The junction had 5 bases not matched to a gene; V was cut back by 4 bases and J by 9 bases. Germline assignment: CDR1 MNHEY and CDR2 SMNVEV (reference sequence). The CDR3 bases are TGTGCCAGCAGTTCCCGACTAGCGGGAGGGACTGAGCAGTTCTTC. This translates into CASSSRLAGGTEQFF.

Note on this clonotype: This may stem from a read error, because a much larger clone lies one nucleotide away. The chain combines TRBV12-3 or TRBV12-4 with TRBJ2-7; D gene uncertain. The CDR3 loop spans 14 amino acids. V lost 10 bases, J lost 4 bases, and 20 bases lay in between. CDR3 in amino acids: CATPSTTDSYEQYF. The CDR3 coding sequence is TGTGCCACCCCCAGTACTACCGATTCTTACGAGCAGTACTTC.

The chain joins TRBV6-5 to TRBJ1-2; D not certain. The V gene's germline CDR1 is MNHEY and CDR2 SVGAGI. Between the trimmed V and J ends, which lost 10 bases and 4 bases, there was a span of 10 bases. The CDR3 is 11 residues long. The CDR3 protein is CATGRSYGYTF. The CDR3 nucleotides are TGTGCCACCGGGAGGTCCTATGGCTACACCTTC.

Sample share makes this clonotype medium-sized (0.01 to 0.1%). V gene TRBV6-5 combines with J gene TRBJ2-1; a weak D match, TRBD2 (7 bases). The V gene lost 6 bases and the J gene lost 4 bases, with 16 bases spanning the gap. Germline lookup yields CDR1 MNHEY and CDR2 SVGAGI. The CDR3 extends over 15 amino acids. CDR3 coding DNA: TGTGCCAGCAGAAAAGGGGGGACTATTTACAATGAGCAGTTCTTC. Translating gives CASRKGGTIYNEQFF.

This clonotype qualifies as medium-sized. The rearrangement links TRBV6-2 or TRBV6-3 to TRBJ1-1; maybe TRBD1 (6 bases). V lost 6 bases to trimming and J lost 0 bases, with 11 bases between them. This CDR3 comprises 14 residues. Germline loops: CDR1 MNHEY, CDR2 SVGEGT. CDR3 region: CASRPDRLNTEAFF. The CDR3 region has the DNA TGTGCCAGCAGGCCGGACAGACTGAACACTGAAGCTTTCTTT.

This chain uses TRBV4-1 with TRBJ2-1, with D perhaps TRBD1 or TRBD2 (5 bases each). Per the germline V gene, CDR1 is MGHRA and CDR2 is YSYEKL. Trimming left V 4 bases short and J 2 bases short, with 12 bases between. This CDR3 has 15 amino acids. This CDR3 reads CASSPPRGAYNEQFF. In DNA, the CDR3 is TGCGCCAGCAGCCCCCCCCGGGGCGCCTACAATGAGCAGTTCTTC.

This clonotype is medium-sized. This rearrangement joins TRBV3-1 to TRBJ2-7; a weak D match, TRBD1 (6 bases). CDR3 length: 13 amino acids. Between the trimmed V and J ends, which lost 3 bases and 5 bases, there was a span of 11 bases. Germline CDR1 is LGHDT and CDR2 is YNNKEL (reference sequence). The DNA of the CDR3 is TGTGCCAGCAGCCAGAGTGAGGGGGACGAGCAGTACTTC. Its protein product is CASSQSEGDEQYF.